This T cell receptor (beta chain) was recorded in a study of blood T cell repertoires in COVID-19. As for the study in general: There were acute and convalescent COVID-19 samples, and they came from the United States, Italy and Spain. Nucleic acid was either cDNA or gDNA, and it came from T cells, B-cell-depleted T cells, or PBMCs.

Per the original methods: For nucleated cells, counts were estimated from reference gene primer amplification. The repertoire was sequenced with immunoSEQ multiplex PCR; TCRdb's copy has only in-frame clones and lacks some. The V and J calls and clone size come from that table; D and trimming were worked out from the DNA. The table includes around 220,000 clones, roughly 80% detected once. The TCR originated in a human donor in a cohort sampled during active COVID-19. The material sequenced was peripheral blood.

CDR3 in DNA: TGTGCCAGCAGCACAAACCCGGGACATAGTCGAAGAGCTTTCTTT. This translates into CASSTNPGHSRRAFF. The chain has TRBV28 and TRBJ1-1; D possibly corresponds to TRBD1 (6 bases). Germline lookup yields CDR1 MDHEN and CDR2 SYDVKM. V lost 6 bases to trimming and J lost 10 bases, with 24 bases between them. This CDR3 spans 15 amino acids.